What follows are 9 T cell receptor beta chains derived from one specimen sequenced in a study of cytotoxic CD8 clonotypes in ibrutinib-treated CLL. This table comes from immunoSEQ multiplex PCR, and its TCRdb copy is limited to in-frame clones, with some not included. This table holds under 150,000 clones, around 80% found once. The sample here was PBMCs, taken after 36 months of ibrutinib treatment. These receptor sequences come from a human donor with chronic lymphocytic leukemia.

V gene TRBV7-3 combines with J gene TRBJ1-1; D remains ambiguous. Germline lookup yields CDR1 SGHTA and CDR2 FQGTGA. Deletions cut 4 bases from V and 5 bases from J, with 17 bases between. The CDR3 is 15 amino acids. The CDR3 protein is CASSSGLGAGTEAFF. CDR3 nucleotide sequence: TGTGCCAGCAGCTCAGGACTGGGCGCGGGGACTGAAGCTTTCTTT.

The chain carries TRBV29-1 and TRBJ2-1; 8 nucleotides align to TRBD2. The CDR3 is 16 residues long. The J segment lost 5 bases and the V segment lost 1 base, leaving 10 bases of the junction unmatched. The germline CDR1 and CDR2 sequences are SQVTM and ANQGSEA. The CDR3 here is CSVEAPAGDENNEQFF. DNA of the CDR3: TGCAGCGTTGAAGCTCCAGCGGGAGATGAAAACAATGAGCAGTTCTTC.

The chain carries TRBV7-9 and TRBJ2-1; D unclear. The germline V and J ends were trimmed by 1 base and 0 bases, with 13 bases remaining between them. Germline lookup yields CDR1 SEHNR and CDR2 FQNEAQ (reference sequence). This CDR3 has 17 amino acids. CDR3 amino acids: CASSLVFALSSYNEQFF. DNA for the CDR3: TGTGCCAGCAGCTTAGTATTCGCTCTTAGCTCCTACAATGAGCAGTTCTTC.

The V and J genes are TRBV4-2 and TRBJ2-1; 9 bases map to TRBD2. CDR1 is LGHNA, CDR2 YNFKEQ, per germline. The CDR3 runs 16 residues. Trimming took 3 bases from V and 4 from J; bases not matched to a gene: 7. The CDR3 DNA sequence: TGTGCCAGCAGCCATCTAGCGGGGACCACATACAATGAGCAGTTCTTC. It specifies CASSHLAGTTYNEQFF.

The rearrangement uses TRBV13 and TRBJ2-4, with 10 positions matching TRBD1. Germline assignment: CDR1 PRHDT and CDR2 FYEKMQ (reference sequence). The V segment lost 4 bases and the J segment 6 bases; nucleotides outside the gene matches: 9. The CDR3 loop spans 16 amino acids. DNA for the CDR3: TGTGCCAGCAGCTCACCACCCAGGGACAGGGGAAACATTCAGTACTTC. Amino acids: CASSSPPRDRGNIQYF.

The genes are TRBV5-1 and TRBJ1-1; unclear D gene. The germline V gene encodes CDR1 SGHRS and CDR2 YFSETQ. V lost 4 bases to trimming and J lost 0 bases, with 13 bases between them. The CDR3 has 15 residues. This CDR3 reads CASSRASEVNTEAFF. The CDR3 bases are TGCGCCAGCAGCAGGGCCAGTGAAGTGAACACTGAAGCTTTCTTT.

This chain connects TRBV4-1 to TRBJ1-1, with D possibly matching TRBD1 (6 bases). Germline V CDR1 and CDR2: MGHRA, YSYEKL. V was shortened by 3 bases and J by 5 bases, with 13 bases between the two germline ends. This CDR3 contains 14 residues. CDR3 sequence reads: CASSHTGLSTEAFF. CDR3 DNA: TGCGCCAGCAGCCATACAGGGTTGTCTACTGAAGCTTTCTTT.

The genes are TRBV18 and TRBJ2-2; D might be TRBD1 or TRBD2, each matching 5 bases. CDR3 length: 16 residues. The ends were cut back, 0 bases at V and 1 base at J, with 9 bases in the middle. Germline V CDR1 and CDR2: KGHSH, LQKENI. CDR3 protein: CASSPPPGRNTGELFF. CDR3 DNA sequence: TGTGCCAGCTCACCACCGCCAGGGAGGAACACCGGGGAGCTGTTTTTT.

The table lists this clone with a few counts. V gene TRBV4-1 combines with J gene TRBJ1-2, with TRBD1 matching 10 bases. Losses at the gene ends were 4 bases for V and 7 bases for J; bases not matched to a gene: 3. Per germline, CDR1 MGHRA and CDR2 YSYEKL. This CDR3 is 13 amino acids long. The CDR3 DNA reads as TGCGCCAGCAGCCGCGGGGACAGGGGTGGCTACACCTTC. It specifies CASSRGDRGGYTF.